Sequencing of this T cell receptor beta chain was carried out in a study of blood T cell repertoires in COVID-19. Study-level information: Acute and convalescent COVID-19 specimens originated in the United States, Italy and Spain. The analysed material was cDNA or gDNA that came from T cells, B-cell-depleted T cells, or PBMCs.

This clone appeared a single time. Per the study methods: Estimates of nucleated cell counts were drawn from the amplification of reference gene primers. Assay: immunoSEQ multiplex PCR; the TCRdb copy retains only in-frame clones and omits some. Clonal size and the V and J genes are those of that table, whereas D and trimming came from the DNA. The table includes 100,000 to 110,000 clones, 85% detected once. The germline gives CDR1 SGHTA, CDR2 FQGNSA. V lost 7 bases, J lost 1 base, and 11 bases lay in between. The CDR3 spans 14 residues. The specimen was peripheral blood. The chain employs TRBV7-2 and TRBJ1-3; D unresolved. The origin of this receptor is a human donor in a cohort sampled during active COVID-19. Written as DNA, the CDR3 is TGTGCCAGCAACCCGAGTCGGTCTGGAAACACCATATATTTT. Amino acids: CASNPSRSGNTIYF.